These T cell receptor beta chains were read from a single sample in a study of beta chain features in type 1 diabetes. This table comes from immunoSEQ multiplex PCR, and its TCRdb copy is limited to in-frame clones, with some not included. The top ten hold 0.015% of the sample, which has some 330,000 clones, 8% to 13% seen once. The sample taken for sequencing was naive CD4+ T cells from blood. The receptors come from a woman aged 25 to 45 in good health. CDR3s include the opening cysteine and the closing phenylalanine or tryptophan.

CDR3: CASSDGTAGELFF; V: TRBV7-3; J: TRBJ2-2
CDR3: CASSADRVNTGELFF; V: TRBV9; J: TRBJ2-2
CDR3: CAWVGGNYGYTF; V: TRBV30; J: TRBJ1-2
CDR3: CASSPDAIQGYARGGAQYF; V: TRBV4-2; J: TRBJ2-5
CDR3: CASSLNNEQFF; V: TRBV27; J: TRBJ2-1
CDR3: CAWSLQAGTDTQYF; V: TRBV30; J: TRBJ2-3
CDR3: CASSGQGNNEQYF; V: TRBV6-4; J: TRBJ2-7
CDR3: CSGLAGSGDTQYF; V: TRBV29-1; J: TRBJ2-3
CDR3: CASSLKGGATGANVLTF; V: TRBV7-3; J: TRBJ2-6
CDR3: CASSQIPSNSYNEQFF; V: TRBV4-3; J: TRBJ2-1
CDR3: CAWSVTEETQYF; V: TRBV30; J: TRBJ2-5
CDR3: CASSFVGQVVYEQYF; V: TRBV28; J: -
CDR3: CASSYLTEASGNTIYF; V: TRBV5-1; J: TRBJ1-3
CDR3: CASSVDRGAPSYEQYF; V: TRBV9; J: TRBJ2-7
CDR3: CASSIGLVSSNEQFF; V: TRBV5-1; J: TRBJ2-1
CDR3: CASSEGGRDSGANVLTF; V: TRBV5-4; J: TRBJ2-6
CDR3: CASSPRGDTEAFF; V: TRBV7-2; J: TRBJ1-1
CDR3: CASSLVSGVYTEAFF; V: TRBV11-2; J: TRBJ1-1
CDR3: CASSLSGGNQPQHF; V: TRBV5-1; J: TRBJ1-5
CDR3: CASSRNEGAGEKLFF; V: TRBV11-1; J: TRBJ1-4
CDR3: CASSLSGSGETQYF; V: TRBV7-2; J: TRBJ2-5
CDR3: CASSFEQGASYEQYF; V: TRBV28; J: TRBJ2-7
CDR3: CASSRDTTDTQYF; V: TRBV6-6; J: TRBJ2-3
CDR3: CASSLRAGGTEAFF; V: TRBV7-9; J: TRBJ1-1
CDR3: CSASWTGNEQFF; V: TRBV29-1; J: TRBJ2-1
CDR3: CSVQEDSRNTIYF; V: TRBV29-1; J: TRBJ1-3
CDR3: CATSGQGPSYGYTF; V: TRBV15; J: TRBJ1-2
CDR3: CASSNSIQGNTGELFF; V: TRBV5-4; J: TRBJ2-2
CDR3: CASSYRDGLNNQPQHF; V: TRBV6-7; J: TRBJ1-5
CDR3: CASSYWTESQAFF; V: TRBV6-5; J: TRBJ1-1
CDR3: CASSSSVLAGATYNEQFF; V: TRBV7-2; J: TRBJ2-1